This entry is about one T cell receptor beta chain. Trimming pared 0 bases from V and 9 bases from J, leaving 12 bases between. The CDR3 consists of 13 residues. Per germline, CDR1 LGHDT and CDR2 YNNKEL (reference sequence). The record originates from a study of blood T cell repertoires in COVID-19. Study-wide context: Sites in the United States, Italy and Spain provided acute and convalescent COVID-19 samples.

Original handling: The assay estimated nucleated cells by amplifying reference gene primers. This table comes from immunoSEQ multiplex PCR, and its TCRdb copy is limited to in-frame clones, with some not included. Clone size and V and J calls were adopted from that table, with D and trimming inferred from the DNA. The table records about 80,000 clones, 90% of them present only once. The sequence came from a woman of 80 years or more with active or convalescent COVID-19. The chain couples TRBV3-1 (or the pseudogene TRBV3-2) to TRBJ2-7, with D perhaps matching TRBD2 (7 bases). Sample: peripheral blood. CDR3 residues: CASSQDPGGGQYF. Written as DNA, the CDR3 is TGTGCCAGCAGCCAAGATCCGGGGGGCGGGCAGTACTTC.